This T cell receptor (beta chain) is from a study of shared clonotypes between healthy human individuals. With regard to this clone: Its matching antigen is unknown.

Investigators divided CD4+ cells into CD45RA+ naive and CD45RA-negative memory subsets. The CDR3 contains 16 residues. J was trimmed by 2 bases and V by 5 bases; bases with no gene match: 9. Looked up from germline, CDR1 is PRHDT and CDR2 is FYEKMQ (reference sequence). Study-level results: Clonotypes which were not shared had lower generation probabilities than clonotypes that all four donors shared. Memory subsets generally showed smaller estimated richness than naive subsets did.

A deep-level run was used for the assay. Libraries were prepared by immunoSEQ multiplex PCR; TCRdb keeps only in-frame clonotypes and omits some of them. The data show some 630,000 clones, 72% seen once. The rearrangement links TRBV13 to TRBJ2-3, with 8 bases matching TRBD2. The sequenced sample consisted of memory CD4+ T cells sorted from blood. Subset: CD45RA-negative fraction. This receptor was taken from a woman under 40 in good health. The DNA of the CDR3 is TGTGCCAGCAGCCGCAAACTAGCGGCCCTCACAGATACGCAGTATTTT. Its protein is CASSRKLAALTDTQYF.